One T cell receptor (beta chain) is described in this entry. The ends lost 0 bases at V and 4 bases at J; junction bases unmatched: 2. In germline, CDR1 is SEHNR, CDR2 FQNEAQ (reference sequence). The CDR3 runs 14 residues. Method: immunoSEQ multiplex PCR; TCRdb's copy keeps in-frame clones and lacks some. The table lists about 99,000 clones, roughly 76% of them singletons. This specimen comes from a study of blood T cell repertoires in COVID-19. As for the study in general: Collection of acute and convalescent COVID-19 samples took place in the United States, Italy and Spain.

Specimen: peripheral blood. The clonotype comes from a man older than 75 with COVID-19, enrolled during active disease. The gene calls are TRBV7-9 and TRBJ1-1; TRBD1 matches at 7 bases. The CDR3 DNA reads as TGTGCCAGCAGCTTAGCAGGGGGCCTCACTGAAGCTTTCTTT. Its protein product is CASSLAGGLTEAFF.